This T cell receptor (beta chain) is drawn from a study of a mutant IDH1 vaccine in newly diagnosed glioma (dated by TCRdb to the early 2020s). In terms of the full investigation: Of the approximately 30 treated patients, approximately 62% were male and approximately 38% were female, and a mean age of around 40 years was recorded. Prior to enrollment, patients had been given standard therapy consisting of radiotherapy alone, temozolomide alone, or radiochemotherapy with temozolomide, with the combination given to most patients. Peripheral blood samples were drawn at six visits, namely V03 (baseline), V05, V07, V10, V12 and V13. Longitudinal TCRB deep sequencing was performed for roughly 27 treated patients wherever samples were available for exploratory analyses.

The library was built by means of the immunoSEQ multiplex PCR assay. Rearranged TCR beta chain sequences were amplified with the hsTCRB Kit following the manufacturer's protocol. TCRB libraries were sequenced on an Illumina MiSeq. Per the original workflow: Demultiplexing, trimming and gene mapping were performed with the kit vendor's proprietary platform. Imported from immuneACCESS, the table was reduced by TCRdb to in-frame sequences with V and J called. These copies leave out some clones; in studies compared against another copy, an unresolved V gene accounts for under half, and the cause of the remainder is not known. That table gives V, J and clone size, and the DNA gave D and trimming. The sample profile shows about 51,000 clones; approximately 80% of them were found once. 1.5% to 2% of the sample belongs to the ten largest clones. V is cut back by 7 bases and J by 1 base, with 3 bases in the junction unmatched. There are 14 amino acids in the CDR3, from cysteine to phenylalanine inclusive. Just the 42-base CDR3 DNA is kept, in frame starting at base 1. The germline V gene (reference sequence) supplies CDR1 SEHNR and CDR2 FQNEAQ.

Explained via the paper, the time point label denotes: baseline, week 1 (first vaccination visit). According to the study, the label for this sample's treatment or condition signals: pre-vaccination baseline after standard-of-care therapy. Donors had newly diagnosed WHO grade 3 or 4 IDH1-mutant astrocytomas with loss of nuclear ATRX. The samples were drawn from NOA16, a multicentre, single-arm, open-label phase I trial in Germany that tested a mutant IDH1 peptide vaccine in humans for the first time. Visit V03 blood draws served as the baseline sample for immunogenicity testing. Genomic DNA for TCRB sequencing was extracted from EDTA blood using the DNeasy Blood and Tissue Kit. The paper's findings and limits, for the study overall: According to the authors, sample limitations meant that analyses of patient blood samples could not be reproduced. Pseudoprogression appeared unrelated to alterations in the top peripheral T cell clonotypes detected by TCRB sequencing. Selection of PBMC samples for TCRB deep sequencing was based on availability. Across multiple MHC alleles, vaccine-induced immune responses were seen in approximately 93% of patients.

Comment on this clone: The specificity of this receptor is unknown. Nothing much larger sits one base from this clone, and base qualities are not available.

The sample in question was PBMCs, obtained from a glioma patient treated with radiotherapy, temozolomide or both. The chain is encoded by TRBV7-9 joined to TRBJ2-2; 7 bases in the junction line up with TRBD2. The clonotype originates from a middle-aged woman with glioma. The encoded CDR3 is CASTWGGNTGELFF. The DNA sequence reads TGTGCCAGCACCTGGGGGGGGAACACCGGGGAGCTGTTTTTT. Joined to the reference TRBV7-9 and TRBJ2-2 proteins, this CDR3 gives the full variable domain: DTGVSQNPRHKITKRGQNVTFRCDPISEHNRLYWYRQTLGQGPEFLTYFQNEAQLEKSRLLSDRFSAERPKGSFSTLEIQRTEQGDSAMYLCASTWGGNTGELFFGEGSRLTVL.